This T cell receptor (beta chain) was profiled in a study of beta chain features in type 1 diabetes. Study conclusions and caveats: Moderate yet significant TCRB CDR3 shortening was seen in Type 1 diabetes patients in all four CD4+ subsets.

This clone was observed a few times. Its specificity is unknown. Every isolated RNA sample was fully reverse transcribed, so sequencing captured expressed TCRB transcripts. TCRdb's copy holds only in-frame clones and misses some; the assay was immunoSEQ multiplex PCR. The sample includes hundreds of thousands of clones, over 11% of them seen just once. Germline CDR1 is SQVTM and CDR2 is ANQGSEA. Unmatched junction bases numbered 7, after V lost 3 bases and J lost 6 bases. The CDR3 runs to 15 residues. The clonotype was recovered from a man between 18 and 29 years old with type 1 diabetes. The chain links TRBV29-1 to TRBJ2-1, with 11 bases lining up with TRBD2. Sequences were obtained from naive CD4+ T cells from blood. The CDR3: CSVDIAGGPGNEQFF. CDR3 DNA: TGCAGCGTTGATATAGCGGGAGGGCCGGGCAATGAGCAGTTCTTC.